This TCR beta chain was sequenced for a study of Graves' ophthalmopathy and Graves' hyperthyroidism. Germline V gene lookup returns CDR1 DFQATT and CDR2 SNEGSKA (reference sequence). The CDR3 is made up of 17 amino acids. The TCR beta CDR3 regions underwent amplification from RNA transcripts. First-round RT-PCR with HTBI primers preceded a second-round multiplex PCR. TCRdb ran MiXCR on the multiplex PCR reads and lists one entry per CDR3 protein. The sample has about 700,000 distinct CDR3 sequences; about two fifths are singletons. On this clonotype: One junction end disagrees with the germline gene, perhaps due to a read error.

This receptor was obtained from an adult man with Graves' ophthalmopathy. Sequencing was carried out using peripheral blood. The gene calls are TRBV20-1 and TRBJ2-6; D is possibly TRBD1 or TRBD2 (5 bases each). The CDR3 nucleotides are TGCAGTGCAGAGAGGGTAATACCAGGGACCGACGTGAACACTGAAGCTTTC. It translates to CSAERVIPGTDVNTEAF.